The 20 T cell receptor beta chains given below trace back to one sample, sequenced in a study of molecular identifiers for immune sequencing clone quantification (dated by TCRdb to 2016 to 2019). The library was produced with PCR. Sequencing took place on a NextSeq 500. TCRdb reran the public reads through fastp at Q25 and MiXCR, keeping productive beta chains. Each CDR3 protein gets just one entry, which takes the most common genes and DNA from the rows behind it. This sample is represented by a few hundred thousand distinct CDR3 sequences; roughly 24% of them were singletons. 0.7% to 0.95% of the sample goes to the ten largest clones. Sequencing was done on a sample of naive CD8+ T cells from blood, with Jurkat cell RNA spiked in. Per the publication, the cell subset or site label means: FACS-sorted CD8+CD4-CCR7+CD45RA+ naive T cells. These receptors all come from a human donor in good health. Some libraries in this study had Jurkat cell RNA spiked in.

On this clonotype: A much larger clone differs by one base, so this may be a read error. The chain is built from TRBV14 and TRBJ2-2, with D possibly matching TRBD2 (5 bases). In germline, CDR1 is SGHDN, CDR2 FVKESK. The length of the CDR3 is 14 residues. The CDR3 region has the DNA TGTGCCAGCAGCCAATGGCAGGTCACCGGGGAGCTGCTTTTT. Protein product: CASSQWQVTGELLF. Using reference TRBV14 and TRBJ2-2 for the parts outside the CDR3, the full variable domain is EAGVTQFPSHSVIEKGQTVTLRCDPISGHDNLYWYRRVMGKEIKFLLHFVKESKQDESGMPNNRFLAERTGGTYSTLKVQPAELEDSGVYFCASSQWQVTGELLFGEGSRLTVL.

Only a few counts were recorded for this clonotype. The V gene is TRBV2, the J gene TRBJ1-1, with a possible D match to TRBD1 (5 bases). In germline, CDR1 is SNHLY, CDR2 FYNNEI. V lost 6 bases and J 0 bases, leaving 5 bases between the germline ends. This CDR3 is built from 12 residues. Here the CDR3 reads CASRDMNTEAFF. CDR3 in DNA: TGTGCCAGCAGGGACATGAACACTGAAGCTTTCTTT.

This clonotype came up many times. The J gene is TRBJ1-1, the V gene TRBV6-6, with 10 bases lining up with TRBD1. Germline CDR1 MNHNY, CDR2 SVGAGI (reference sequence). The CDR3 is 15 amino acids. V shed 5 bases, J shed 3 bases, and the junction held 6 bases outside the gene matches. As DNA, the CDR3 is TGTGCCAGCAGTCTTACCGGGACAGGGGACACTGAAGCTTTCTTT. This codes for CASSLTGTGDTEAFF.

This clonotype was observed a handful of times. The genes are TRBV7-9 and TRBJ2-1; TRBD2 is a possible D gene (5 bases). Germline assignment: CDR1 SEHNR and CDR2 FQNEAQ (reference sequence). This CDR3 has 14 residues. The ends were cut back, 7 bases at V and 3 bases at J, with 13 bases in the middle. The CDR3 reads CASTEATRYNEQFF. CDR3 in DNA: TGTGCCAGCACGGAGGCTACCCGCTACAATGAGCAGTTCTTC.

In this sample, this clonotype turned up many times. V gene TRBV12-3 or TRBV12-4 combines with J gene TRBJ2-4; no definite D call. V shed 2 bases and J shed 0 bases, with 8 bases lying between them. The CDR3 length is 15 residues. In DNA form, the CDR3 reads TGTGCCAGCAGTTTACCCGAAATAGCCAAAAACATTCAGTACTTC. This translates into CASSLPEIAKNIQYF.

The CDR3: CASARGTGAYEQYF. Written as DNA, the CDR3 is TGTGCCAGCGCTCGCGGGACAGGGGCCTACGAGCAGTACTTC. The V and J genes are TRBV27 and TRBJ2-7; 10 nucleotides align to TRBD1. Germline lookup yields CDR1 MNHEY and CDR2 SMNVEV (reference sequence). V lost 8 bases to trimming and J lost 2 bases; unmatched junction nucleotides: 6. The CDR3 is 14 residues long.

In its sample, this clonotype was seen many times. The CDR3 DNA follows: TGTGCCAGCAGCCACCCCGGAGAAGCGGGGGGACCCACAGATACGCAGTATTTT. As protein: CASSHPGEAGGPTDTQYF. The chain couples TRBV7-2 to TRBJ2-3; 9 bases fit TRBD2. Germline V CDR1 and CDR2: SGHTA, FQGNSA. The CDR3 totals 18 residues. V lost 5 bases and J lost 2; bases outside the gene matches: 14.

This clonotype was detected ten times or more. V gene TRBV13 combines with J gene TRBJ1-4; D is possibly TRBD1 (5 bases). This CDR3 comprises 13 residues. V gave up 3 bases and J gave up 6 bases, with 8 bases separating them. Germline CDR1 and CDR2: PRHDT and FYEKMQ (reference sequence). The CDR3 reads CASSLWGDEKLFF. The CDR3 nucleotides read TGTGCCAGCAGCTTGTGGGGGGATGAAAAACTGTTTTTT.

The chain uses TRBV7-2 and TRBJ2-6, with TRBD2 matching over 12 bases. The CDR3 totals 18 residues. Germline V CDR1 and CDR2: SGHTA, FQGNSA. V was clipped by 6 bases and J by 2 bases; unmatched bases: 8. The CDR3 loop reads CASSLRLAGAPGANVLTF. CDR3 nucleotides: TGTGCCAGCAGTTTACGACTAGCGGGAGCGCCTGGGGCCAACGTCCTGACTTTC.

On this clonotype: This clone may be a read error of a much larger clone one base away. The J gene is TRBJ2-3, the V gene TRBV7-9, with no clear D. This CDR3 comprises 15 residues. Germline CDR1 SEHNR, CDR2 FQNEAQ (reference sequence). For the CDR3, the DNA is TGTGCCAGCAGCTCATCCGGCACATTCACAGATAAGCAGTATTTT. Protein product: CASSSSGTFTDKQYF.

The chain employs TRBV11-2 and TRBJ2-2; TRBD1 matches at 10 bases. CDR1 and CDR2 (germline): SGHAT, FQNNGV. The ends lost 1 base at V and 2 bases at J; junction bases unmatched: 7. CDR3 size: 18 residues. The CDR3 DNA follows: TGTGCCAGCAGCTTAGGGGACAGGGGCCTCGTCAACACCGGGGAGCTGTTTTTT. Protein sequence: CASSLGDRGLVNTGELFF.

The rearrangement links TRBV9 to TRBJ2-2; D ambiguous. Trimming took 0 bases from V and 2 from J, leaving 8 bases between them. The CDR3 has 15 amino acids. Germline V gives CDR1 SGDLS, CDR2 YYNGEE. CDR3 protein: CASSVEAPNTGELFF. The DNA of the CDR3 is TGTGCCAGCAGCGTAGAGGCACCCAACACCGGGGAGCTGTTTTTT.

This sequence joins TRBV28 and TRBJ2-1; TRBD2 is a possible D gene (6 bases). Trimming removed 6 bases at V and 12 bases at J, with 18 bases between. The CDR3 runs to 13 residues. From germline, CDR1 is MDHEN and CDR2 SYDVKM. CDR3 in amino acids: CASSTGGVQGQFF. CDR3 DNA: TGTGCCAGCAGCACCGGGGGAGTGCAGGGGCAGTTCTTC.

The V and J genes are TRBV9 and TRBJ2-5, with D possibly TRBD2 on 6 matching bases. There are 15 residues in the CDR3. The germline CDR1 and CDR2 sequences are SGDLS and YYNGEE. V lost 0 bases and J lost 2, with 11 bases in between. CDR3 in DNA: TGTGCCAGCAGCGTAGACGGAGGGGTACAAGAGACCCAGTACTTC. This codes for CASSVDGGVQETQYF. Using reference TRBV9 and TRBJ2-5 for the parts outside the CDR3, the full variable domain is DSGVTQTPKHLITATGQRVTLRCSPRSGDLSVYWYQQSLDQGLQFLIQYYNGEERAKGNILERFSAQQFPDLHSELNLSSLELGDSALYFCASSVDGGVQETQYFGPGTRLLVL.

This clonotype was seen a few times. The V gene is TRBV2, the J gene TRBJ2-5, with D uncertain. V was cut by 1 base and J by 0 bases, with 6 bases left in between. CDR3 length: 14 amino acids. Germline lookup yields CDR1 SNHLY and CDR2 FYNNEI. The CDR3 spells CASSEGDYQETQYF. In DNA, the CDR3 is TGTGCCAGCAGTGAAGGTGACTACCAAGAGACCCAGTACTTC.

Details on this clonotype: Just one base apart from a much larger clone, this may be a read error. V usage is TRBV7-8 and J usage is TRBJ1-1; perhaps TRBD1 as D (5 bases). The length of the CDR3 is 14 residues. Germline V gene sequence: CDR1 SGHVS, CDR2 FQNEAQ. The CDR3 region is CASTPMGGGTEAIF. CDR3 nucleotide sequence: TGTGCCAGCACCCCCATGGGGGGTGGCACTGAAGCTATCTTT.

As for this clonotype: This may be a read error: a much more frequent sequence differs by one nucleotide. This chain links TRBV5-1 with TRBJ2-5; 11 bases match TRBD2. This CDR3 is built from 15 residues. Germline CDR1 and CDR2: SGHRS and YFSETQ. CDR3 region: CASSLTSGGQEPQYF. The CDR3, as DNA: TGCGCCAGCAGCTTGACTAGCGGGGGCCAAGAGCCCCAGTACTTC.

The chain uses TRBV19 and TRBJ2-2; no definite D call. In germline, CDR1 is LNHDA, CDR2 SQIVND (reference sequence). Deletions cut 3 bases from V and 6 bases from J, with 14 bases between. There are 15 residues in the CDR3. The CDR3, as DNA: TGTGCCAGTAGTATTGGTTTAGGGTTTGCCGGGGAGCTGTTTTTT. As protein: CASSIGLGFAGELFF.

Of note for this clonotype: Just one base apart from a much larger clone, this may be a read error. The chain couples TRBV12-3 or TRBV12-4 to TRBJ2-7; TRBD1 matches 9 bases. This CDR3 contains 12 residues. CDR3 residues: CASSGQGREQSF. As DNA, the CDR3 is TGTGCCAGCAGTGGACAGGGGCGAGAGCAGTCCTTC.

This clonotype has at least ten counts. An end of the junction differs from the germline gene, which may be a read error. The chain is built from TRBV7-9 and TRBJ1-4; 7 nucleotides align to TRBD1. The CDR3 totals 17 residues. Germline CDR1 reads SEHNR; CDR2 reads FQNEAQ (reference sequence). CDR3 nucleotide sequence: TGTGCCAGCAGCTCCTTAACCACAGGGGCCCCTAAGGAAAAACTGTTTTTT. Residues: CASSSLTTGAPKEKLFF. The full variable domain, rest sourced from reference TRBV7-9 and TRBJ1-4, is DTGVSQNPRHKITKRGQNVTFRCDPISEHNRLYWYRQTLGQGPEFLTYFQNEAQLEKSRLLSDRFSAERPKGSFSTLEIQRTEQGDSAMYLCASSSLTTGAPKEKLFFGSGTQLSVL.